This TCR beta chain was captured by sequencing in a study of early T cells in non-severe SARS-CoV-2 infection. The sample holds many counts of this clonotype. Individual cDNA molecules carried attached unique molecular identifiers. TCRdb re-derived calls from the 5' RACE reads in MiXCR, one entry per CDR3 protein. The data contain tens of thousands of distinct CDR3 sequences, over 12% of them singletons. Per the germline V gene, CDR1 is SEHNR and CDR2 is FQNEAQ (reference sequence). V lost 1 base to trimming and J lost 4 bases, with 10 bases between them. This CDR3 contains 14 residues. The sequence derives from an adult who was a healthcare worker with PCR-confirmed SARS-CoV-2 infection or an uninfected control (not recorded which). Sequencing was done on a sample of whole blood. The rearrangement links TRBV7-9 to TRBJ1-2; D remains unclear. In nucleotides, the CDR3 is TGTGCCAGCAGCTTAGGACGGCCCTTCTATGGCTACACCTTC. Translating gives CASSLGRPFYGYTF. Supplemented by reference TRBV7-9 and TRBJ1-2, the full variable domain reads DTGVSQNPRHKITKRGQNVTFRCDPISEHNRLYWYRQTLGQGPEFLTYFQNEAQLEKSRLLSDRFSAERPKGSFSTLEIQRTEQGDSAMYLCASSLGRPFYGYTFGSGTRLTVV.